These 20 T cell receptor beta chains originate from one sample sequenced in a study of CXCR4 blockade with PD-1 therapy in pancreatic cancer. TCRdb keeps only in-frame clones here, not all; method: immunoSEQ multiplex PCR. The data show around 3,500 clones, with roughly two fifths seen just once and around a sixth held by the top ten. Specimen: tumor tissue. These receptors all come from a human donor with pancreatic ductal adenocarcinoma.

V and J are TRBV6-8 and TRBJ2-7; no clear D gene. The V end lost 2 bases, the J end lost 9 bases, and 14 bases lay between the germline ends. The V gene's germline CDR1 is MNHGY and CDR2 SAAAGT. The CDR3 loop spans 13 amino acids. As DNA, the CDR3 is TGTGCCAGCAGTTACCCGACAAGTTTAGGGCAGTACTTC. Protein sequence: CASSYPTSLGQYF.

The V gene is TRBV11-3, the J gene TRBJ2-2; no clear D. V lost 5 bases, J lost 2 bases, and 12 bases lay in between. Germline V gene sequence: CDR1 SGHNT, CDR2 YENEEA. The CDR3 covers 15 residues. The CDR3 DNA is TGTGCCAGCAGCCCACACCAAGAAAACACCGGGGAGCTGTTTTTT. This gives the protein CASSPHQENTGELFF. Full variable domain (outside the CDR3, taken from reference TRBV11-3 and TRBJ2-2): EAGVVQSPRYKIIEKKQPVAFWCNPISGHNTLYWYLQNLGQGPELLIRYENEEAVDDSQLPKDRFSAERLKGVDSTLKIQPAELGDSAVYLCASSPHQENTGELFFGEGSRLTVL.

The chain links TRBV1 to TRBJ2-1; TRBD2 is the table's D call, not checked against the DNA. TRBV1 is a documented pseudogene. The CDR3 has 16 amino acids. The CDR3 spells CTSSPRPGGPEEEQFF. CDR3 sequence (DNA): TGCACCAGCAGCCCCAGACCGGGGGGGCCGGAGGAGGAGCAGTTCTTC.

This clone is medium-sized (0.01 to 0.1%) by share. This chain joins TRBV25-1 and TRBJ1-2; unclear D gene. The V and J ends lost 5 bases and 2 bases respectively, with 12 bases between them. The germline CDR1 and CDR2 sequences are MGHDK and SYGVNS. The CDR3 contains 14 residues. The CDR3: CASSQGDSNYGYTF. The CDR3 DNA reads as TGTGCCAGCAGTCAAGGAGACTCGAACTATGGCTACACCTTC.

The chain has TRBV30 and TRBJ2-2; the match to TRBD2 covers 10 bases. This CDR3 region has 14 residues. Trimming removed 2 bases from V and 5 bases from J; junction bases left unmatched: 2. CDR1 and CDR2 (germline): GTSNPN, SVGIG (reference sequence). This chain's CDR3 is CAWSRGLATGELFF. The CDR3 DNA sequence: TGTGCCTGGAGTAGGGGACTAGCGACCGGGGAGCTGTTTTTT.

The CDR3 DNA reads TGCGCCAGCAGCCTCCCCGGGACAGGGAACATTCAGTACTTC. Translated: CASSLPGTGNIQYF. The V gene is TRBV4-1, the J gene TRBJ2-4; 9 bases agree with TRBD1. In germline, CDR1 is MGHRA, CDR2 YSYEKL. V dropped 4 bases and J dropped 7; count of bases not matched to a gene: 5. CDR3 length equals 14 residues.

V and J are TRBV6-8 and TRBJ2-3; D possibly uses TRBD1 or TRBD2 (7 bases each). The CDR3 runs to 17 residues. Germline CDR1 reads MNHGY; CDR2 reads SAAAGT. The V end was cut by 8 bases, the J end by 0 bases, with 21 bases between. This chain's CDR3 is CASSGQTSSLSTDTQYF. As DNA, the CDR3 is TGTGCCAGCTCGGGACAGACTAGCTCCTTAAGCACAGATACGCAGTATTTT.

Relative to its sample, this clone is large (0.1 to 1%). The rearrangement links TRBV18 to TRBJ2-5, with D tentatively TRBD1 (5 bases). V was cut by 3 bases and J by 5 bases, with 10 bases left in between. The CDR3 length is 13 residues. Looked up from germline, CDR1 is KGHSH and CDR2 is LQKENI. The CDR3 DNA follows: TGTGCCAGCTCACCCGGGCCAGGGGAGACCCAGTACTTC. It yields the protein CASSPGPGETQYF.

The chain has TRBV5-1 and TRBJ2-5; TRBD2 might be the D (5 bases). The CDR3 is made up of 15 amino acids. With 0 bases removed from V and 2 bases from J, the gap between germline ends came to 11 bases. The germline V gene has CDR1 SGHRS and CDR2 YFSETQ. The CDR3: CASSLAAAEQETQYF. The CDR3 bases are TGCGCCAGCAGCTTGGCCGCAGCGGAGCAAGAGACCCAGTACTTC. The entire variable domain, with the rest obtained from reference TRBV5-1 and TRBJ2-5, is as follows: KAGVTQTPRYLIKTRGQQVTLSCSPISGHRSVSWYQQTPGQGLQFLFEYFSETQRNKGNFPGRFSGRQFSNSRSEMNVSTLELGDSALYLCASSLAAAEQETQYFGPGTRLLVL.

This chain uses TRBV29-1 with TRBJ2-5, with TRBD2 as a possible D gene (6 bases). Germline V gene lookup returns CDR1 SQVTM and CDR2 ANQGSEA. Trimming removed 5 bases at V and 7 bases at J, with 20 bases between. This CDR3 is 14 amino acids long. DNA for the CDR3: TGCAGCGTTTTAATGCCCGGGGGAGGAGGGACCCAGTACTTC. Its protein product is CSVLMPGGGGTQYF.

This clone was observed a few times. The chain uses TRBV11-3 and TRBJ1-1; D gene unclear. Per the germline V gene, CDR1 is SGHNT and CDR2 is YENEEA. The CDR3 is 14 residues long. Trimming shortened V by 4 bases and J by 6 bases, and 15 bases separated the two germline ends. Here the CDR3 reads CASSSQTRRAEAFF. CDR3 DNA sequence: TGTGCCAGCAGCTCGCAAACTAGGCGGGCTGAAGCTTTCTTT.

By share, this clone ranks as large. Other DNA sequences within the sample encode an identical CDR3. The chain links TRBV11-3 to TRBJ1-3; D possibly corresponds to TRBD1 (5 bases). The V and J ends lost 2 bases and 0 bases respectively, with 11 bases between them. Germline V gives CDR1 SGHNT, CDR2 YENEEA. The CDR3 has 16 residues. The CDR3 sequence is CASSLTGGNSGNTIYF. Written as DNA, the CDR3 is TGTGCCAGCAGCTTAACCGGGGGGAACTCTGGAAACACCATATATTTT. The whole variable domain, remainder taken from reference TRBV11-3 and TRBJ1-3, is EAGVVQSPRYKIIEKKQPVAFWCNPISGHNTLYWYLQNLGQGPELLIRYENEEAVDDSQLPKDRFSAERLKGVDSTLKIQPAELGDSAVYLCASSLTGGNSGNTIYFGEGSWLTVV.

The chain links TRBV10-1 to TRBJ1-1; 8 bases map to TRBD1. Germline V gene lookup returns CDR1 WNHNN and CDR2 SYGVQD (reference sequence). The V gene end was trimmed by 3 bases and the J gene end by 5 bases; junction bases not matched to a gene: 5. This CDR3 spans 14 amino acids. CDR3 sequence (DNA): TGCGCCAGCAGTGAAGACAGGGGAGTAACTGAAGCTTTCTTT. Its translation is CASSEDRGVTEAFF.

Only a few counts were recorded for this clone. V and J are TRBV6-8 and TRBJ1-5; D ambiguous. CDR1 and CDR2 (germline): MNHGY, SAAAGT. V lost 8 bases to trimming and J lost 8 bases, with 13 bases between them. The CDR3 has 12 amino acids. Here the CDR3 reads CASHTMREPQHF. The DNA of the CDR3 is TGTGCCAGCCATACTATGAGGGAGCCCCAGCATTTT.

The rearrangement links TRBV18 to TRBJ1-2, with D unclear. Germline CDR1 KGHSH, CDR2 LQKENI. CDR3 length: 13 amino acids. V gave up 3 bases and J gave up 4 bases, with 9 bases separating them. CDR3 loop: CASSPFPGYGYTF. The DNA of the CDR3 is TGTGCCAGCTCACCTTTCCCAGGCTATGGCTACACCTTC.

The J gene is TRBJ1-6, the V gene TRBV6-8, with D possibly matching TRBD1 (6 bases). V lost 0 bases and J lost 8, with 11 bases in between. In germline, CDR1 is MNHGY, CDR2 SAAAGT. The CDR3 spans 15 residues. As DNA, the CDR3 is TGTGCCAGCAGTTACTCGGGTGGGGGCGATTCACCCCTCCACTTT. This sequence encodes CASSYSGGGDSPLHF.

This clone has just one count. The chain uses TRBV14 and TRBJ1-6; unclear D gene. The CDR3 consists of 16 residues. Trimming took 5 bases from V and 13 from J, leaving 24 bases between them. Germline CDR1 reads SGHDN; CDR2 reads FVKESK. CDR3 region: CASSVLHPRNSPPLHF. The DNA of the CDR3 is TGTGCCAGCAGCGTATTACATCCGCGTAATTCACCGCCCCTCCACTTT.

V usage is TRBV28 and J usage is TRBJ2-3; the match to TRBD2 covers 9 bases. The J segment lost 2 bases and the V segment lost 10 bases, leaving 7 bases of the junction unmatched. The length of the CDR3 is 14 residues. Germline V CDR1 and CDR2: MDHEN, SYDVKM. In DNA form, the CDR3 reads TGTGCCACCCTAGCGGGGCGGTACACAGATACGCAGTATTTT. Protein product: CATLAGRYTDTQYF.

In regard to this clone: At one boundary the junction diverges from the germline segment, which might be a read error. The rearrangement uses TRBV6-8 and TRBJ2-2; no clear D gene. The CDR3 loop spans 14 amino acids. Germline loops: CDR1 MNHGY, CDR2 SAAAGT. Here the CDR3 reads CAISGVTETGELFF. The CDR3 DNA follows: TGTGCCATCAGTGGAGTAACCGAAACCGGGGAGCTGTTTTTT.

Only a few counts were recorded for this clone. The chain recombines TRBV29-1 with TRBJ2-1; D is unclear. Germline-derived CDR1 and CDR2 are SQVTM and ANQGSEA. The length of the CDR3 is 16 residues. V gave up 0 bases and J gave up 1 base, with 13 bases separating them. CDR3 loop: CSVEDDNRKSYNEQFF. CDR3 DNA: TGCAGCGTTGAAGATGATAACCGGAAATCCTACAATGAGCAGTTCTTC.